The clone carrying this T cell receptor (beta chain) was seen repeatedly, ten times or more. Its antigen is unknown. This specimen comes from a study of T and B cells in COVID-19 patients. Study details: Recovered patients mostly had mild to moderate COVID-19 managed as outpatients.

BIOMED2 TRB-A/B primer pools were used in multiplex TRB PCR. Via MiXCR, TCRdb re-called the multiplex PCR reads, giving one row per CDR3 protein. The sample includes roughly 13,000 distinct CDR3 sequences, 28% seen only once; the top ten take nearly 7%. Study-wide results and limits: Sorted SARS-CoV-2-responsive or tetramer+ T cells and CD4+, regulatory and CD8+ subsets were not yet sequenced. Highly clonal in active COVID-19, TRB repertoires exceeded healthy-donor diversity and richness at recovery.

Germline V CDR1 and CDR2: SGHAT, FQNNGV. This CDR3 region has 12 residues. Trimming shortened V by 1 base and J by 8 bases, and 6 bases separated the two germline ends. TRB was amplified from approximately 250-480 ng of blood genomic DNA. The chain recombines TRBV11-2 with TRBJ2-1; D is undetermined. The receptor comes from a human donor who had recovered from COVID-19. Sequencing input: blood. The CDR3 region has the DNA TGTGCCAGCAGCTTAGTTGGTTATGAGCAGTTCTTC. Its protein is CASSLVGYEQFF.